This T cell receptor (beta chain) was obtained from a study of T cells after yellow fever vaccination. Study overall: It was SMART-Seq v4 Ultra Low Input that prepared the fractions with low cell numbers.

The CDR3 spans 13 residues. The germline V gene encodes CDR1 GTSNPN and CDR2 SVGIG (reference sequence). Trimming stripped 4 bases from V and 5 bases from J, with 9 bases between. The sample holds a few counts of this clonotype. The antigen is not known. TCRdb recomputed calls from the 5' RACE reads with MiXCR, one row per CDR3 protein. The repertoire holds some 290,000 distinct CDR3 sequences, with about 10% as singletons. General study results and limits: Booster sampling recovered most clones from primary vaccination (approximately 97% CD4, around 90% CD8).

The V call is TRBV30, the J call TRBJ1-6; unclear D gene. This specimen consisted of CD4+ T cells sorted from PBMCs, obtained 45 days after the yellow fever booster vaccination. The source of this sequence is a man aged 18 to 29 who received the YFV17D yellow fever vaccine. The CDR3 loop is CAWTAMNNSPLHF. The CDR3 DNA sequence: TGTGCCTGGACGGCCATGAATAATTCACCCCTCCACTTT.